Each of the 30 T cell receptor beta chains below was sequenced from the same sample in a study of blood T cell repertoires in COVID-19. Generated by immunoSEQ multiplex PCR, the TCRdb table keeps only in-frame clones and is missing some. The sample has over 200,000 clones, around four fifths seen once; the top ten hold 8.6%. The sequencing input was peripheral blood. These receptors were taken from a man aged 35 to 55 with active or convalescent COVID-19.

V is TRBV5-1 and J is TRBJ2-7, with TRBD2 matching 16 bases. The V and J ends lost 4 bases and 0 bases, in that order; junction bases with no gene match: 10. The CDR3 runs to 19 residues. CDR1 and CDR2 from the germline V gene are SGHRS and YFSETQ. The CDR3 loop is CASSMIGTSGRVSSYEQYF. CDR3 DNA sequence: TGCGCCAGCAGCATGATTGGGACTAGCGGGAGGGTAAGCTCCTACGAGCAGTACTTC.

The V call is TRBV19, the J call TRBJ1-4; D not resolved. V was pared by 3 bases and J by 8 bases, with 13 bases between. The CDR3 is 14 residues long. Germline CDR1 is LNHDA and CDR2 is SQIVND (reference sequence). The CDR3 sequence: CASSMRQLGEKLFF. CDR3 bases: TGTGCCAGTAGTATGAGGCAGCTTGGGGAAAAACTGTTTTTT.

The DNA of the CDR3 is TGTGCCACCGCGGTTCTAGACTATGGCTACACCTTC. Translation: CATAVLDYGYTF. The chain recombines TRBV2 with TRBJ1-2; D not resolved. Trimming removed 10 bases at V and 3 bases at J, with 12 bases between. The CDR3 covers 12 residues. In germline, CDR1 is SNHLY, CDR2 FYNNEI.

The sample holds one count of this clone. The J gene is TRBJ2-3, the V gene TRBV7-3; D perhaps matches TRBD2 (6 bases). CDR3 length: 14 residues. The germline gives CDR1 SGHTA, CDR2 FQGTGA. V lost 4 bases and J lost 4, with 12 bases in between. The CDR3 spells CASSWRASADTQYF. In DNA, the CDR3 is TGTGCCAGCAGCTGGAGGGCTTCCGCAGATACGCAGTATTTT.

This clone occurred a few times. This chain links TRBV29-1 with TRBJ1-5; 9 nucleotides match TRBD1. The CDR3 contains 15 residues. V gave up 4 bases and J gave up 5 bases; unmatched junction bases: 9. The germline CDR1 and CDR2 sequences are SQVTM and ANQGSEA. CDR3 protein: CSVVMGQGSYQPQHF. The CDR3 DNA sequence: TGCAGCGTTGTGATGGGACAGGGATCCTATCAGCCCCAGCATTTT.

For the CDR3, the DNA is TGTGCTAGTGGGACCGGAGGGGAGACCCAGTACTTC. Protein: CASGTGGETQYF. The rearrangement joins TRBV12-5 to TRBJ2-5; maybe TRBD2 (6 bases). This CDR3 is built from 12 residues. V was cut by 6 bases and J by 5 bases, with 10 bases left in between. Germline CDR1 is LGHNT and CDR2 is FRNRAP.

The chain is built from TRBV28 and TRBJ1-2; D gene ambiguous. Trimming removed 8 bases from V and 3 bases from J, with 10 bases in between. CDR1 MDHEN and CDR2 SYDVKM come from the germline V gene. This CDR3 comprises 12 residues. CDR3 protein: CASREKYYGYTF. As DNA, the CDR3 is TGTGCCAGCCGGGAGAAATACTATGGCTACACCTTC.

J is TRBJ2-3 and V is TRBV11-3; the match to TRBD1 covers 7 bases. V was pared by 8 bases and J by 2 bases, with 7 bases of the junction left unmatched. Germline loops: CDR1 SGHNT, CDR2 YENEEA. The CDR3 sequence is 14 residues long. The CDR3 loop is CASGLTGYTDTQYF. As DNA, the CDR3 is TGTGCCAGCGGGTTGACAGGGTACACAGATACGCAGTATTTT.

The rearrangement joins TRBV5-1 to TRBJ1-6; a weak D match, TRBD1 (5 bases). The germline CDR1 and CDR2 sequences are SGHRS and YFSETQ. V was pared by 4 bases and J by 8 bases, with 16 bases between. This CDR3 is built from 15 residues. The CDR3 sequence: CASSNAAGRDSPLHF. DNA for the CDR3: TGCGCCAGCAGCAACGCCGCAGGGAGGGATTCACCCCTCCACTTT.

The chain is built from TRBV6-1 and TRBJ2-5; D may be TRBD2 (5 bases). Trimming took 2 bases from V and 1 from J, leaving 5 bases between them. This CDR3 comprises 13 residues. The V gene's germline CDR1 is MNHNS and CDR2 SASEGT. The CDR3 sequence is CASSESGQETQYF. The DNA of the CDR3 is TGTGCCAGCAGTGAAAGCGGCCAAGAGACCCAGTACTTC.

The chain combines TRBV3-1 (or the pseudogene TRBV3-2) with TRBJ1-2; D unclear. V gave up 4 bases and J gave up 7 bases, with 13 bases separating them. The CDR3 is 13 residues long. Germline-derived CDR1 and CDR2 are LGHDT and YNNKEL (reference sequence). The CDR3 DNA is TGTGCCAGCAGCCCGGAGGGAAGAGGTGGCTACACCTTC. Protein: CASSPEGRGGYTF.

The chain has TRBV7-9 and TRBJ2-1, with TRBD2 as a possible D gene (6 bases). The CDR3 length is 15 residues. Trimming removed 2 bases at V and 3 bases at J, with 11 bases between. The germline V gene encodes CDR1 SEHNR and CDR2 FQNEAQ (reference sequence). In DNA form, the CDR3 reads TGTGCCAGCAGCTTATGGATAGCGGACTACAATGAGCAGTTCTTC. It encodes CASSLWIADYNEQFF. The whole variable domain, remainder taken from reference TRBV7-9 and TRBJ2-1, is DTGVSQNPRHKITKRGQNVTFRCDPISEHNRLYWYRQTLGQGPEFLTYFQNEAQLEKSRLLSDRFSAERPKGSFSTLEIQRTEQGDSAMYLCASSLWIADYNEQFFGPGTRLTVL.

The V and J genes are TRBV30 and TRBJ2-2; 11 bases line up with TRBD2. CDR3 size: 16 residues. Germline V lookup: CDR1 GTSNPN, CDR2 SVGIG (reference sequence). V trimming: 5 bases; J trimming: 0 bases; junction bases outside the gene matches: 5. CDR3 DNA: TGTGCCTGGTCTAGCGGGGGGCTTGCGAACACCGGGGAGCTGTTTTTT. Amino acids: CAWSSGGLANTGELFF.

The genes are TRBV24-1 and TRBJ2-1; TRBD2 matches at 8 bases. This CDR3 is built from 16 residues. Unmatched junction bases numbered 4, after V lost 0 bases and J lost 4 bases. The germline V gene has CDR1 KGHDR and CDR2 SFDVKD. CDR3 amino acids: CATSDLSAGGYNEQFF. The CDR3 nucleotides are TGTGCCACCAGTGATTTGTCCGCGGGAGGTTACAATGAGCAGTTCTTC.

There are a few counts of this clone. The J gene is TRBJ2-3, the V gene TRBV11-3; 7 bases align to TRBD2. V trimming: 7 bases; J trimming: 1 base; junction bases outside the gene matches: 8. The CDR3 is 15 amino acids. Germline CDR1 SGHNT, CDR2 YENEEA. The CDR3 DNA is TGTGCCAGCACCCAACTAGCGACAGGCACAGATACGCAGTATTTT. Protein sequence: CASTQLATGTDTQYF.

This clone was seen a few times. CDR3 in amino acids: CASSPGTVGNQPQHF. The CDR3 coding sequence is TGTGCCAGCAGCCCCGGGACAGTGGGCAATCAGCCCCAGCATTTT. The chain uses TRBV7-9 and TRBJ1-5; TRBD1 matches 7 bases. The V segment lost 5 bases and the J segment 2 bases; nucleotides outside the gene matches: 6. In germline, CDR1 is SEHNR, CDR2 FQNEAQ (reference sequence). The CDR3 is made up of 15 amino acids.

The V and J genes are TRBV7-2 and TRBJ2-1; D may be TRBD1 (5 bases). Trimming left V 4 bases short and J 7 bases short, with 17 bases between. This CDR3 comprises 15 residues. The germline V gene has CDR1 SGHTA and CDR2 FQGNSA. CDR3 amino acids: CASSSPAGNQNEQFF. The CDR3 coding sequence is TGTGCCAGCAGCTCCCCAGCAGGGAATCAGAATGAGCAGTTCTTC.

This clone was counted ten times or more. V usage is TRBV30 and J usage is TRBJ2-7; D not certain. The CDR3 loop spans 11 amino acids. V lost 3 bases to trimming and J lost 2 bases, with 5 bases between them. Germline V lookup: CDR1 GTSNPN, CDR2 SVGIG (reference sequence). In nucleotides, the CDR3 is TGTGCCTGGAGCCAGGCCTACGAGCAGTACTTC. This gives the protein CAWSQAYEQYF.

The chain carries TRBV6-1 and TRBJ2-3; 8 bases are a match to TRBD1. The CDR3 length is 15 residues. Germline V gene data show CDR1 as MNHNS and CDR2 as SASEGT. After removal of 1 base from V and 3 bases from J, the junction contained 3 bases not matched to a gene. The CDR3 DNA reads as TGTGCCAGCAGTGAAGGACAGGGGAAAACAGATACGCAGTATTTT. It translates to CASSEGQGKTDTQYF.

This clone was seen a handful of times. The chain links TRBV18 to TRBJ2-7; D remains ambiguous. The CDR3 runs to 14 residues. Germline lookup yields CDR1 KGHSH and CDR2 LQKENI. Between the trimmed V and J ends, which lost 0 bases and 2 bases, there was a span of 8 bases. DNA of the CDR3: TGTGCCAGCTCACCACCGCGTAGCACCTACGAGCAGTACTTC. This translates into CASSPPRSTYEQYF.

The chain employs TRBV6-6 and TRBJ2-2; D is perhaps TRBD1 (5 bases). Per the germline V gene, CDR1 is MNHNY and CDR2 is SVGAGI (reference sequence). The CDR3 totals 14 residues. V was shortened by 5 bases and J by 1 base, with 8 bases between the two germline ends. The CDR3 region has the DNA TGTGCCAGCAGTCTGCAGGGGAACACCGGGGAGCTGTTTTTT. Its protein product is CASSLQGNTGELFF.

V gene TRBV5-4 combines with J gene TRBJ1-5; D is perhaps TRBD1 (5 bases). Germline CDR1 reads SGHNT; CDR2 reads YYREEE (reference sequence). V lost 5 bases and J lost 1, with 16 bases in between. This CDR3 has 16 residues. This CDR3 is CASSHTGVGSNQPQHF. CDR3 nucleotide sequence: TGTGCCAGCAGTCATACGGGGGTGGGCAGCAATCAGCCCCAGCATTTT.

The V and J genes are TRBV4-1 and TRBJ1-2, with D perhaps TRBD1 (6 bases). The CDR3 spans 16 residues. Germline CDR1 reads MGHRA; CDR2 reads YSYEKL. V was clipped by 5 bases and J by 4 bases, with 20 bases between them. The DNA of the CDR3 is TGCGCCAGCAGCTACGGACAGAACTCAAATTCCTATGGCTACACCTTC. Protein: CASSYGQNSNSYGYTF.

By share, this clone counts as medium-sized. The chain combines TRBV7-2 with TRBJ2-3; TRBD1 agrees at 7 bases. The length of the CDR3 is 15 residues. The V gene end was trimmed by 2 bases and the J gene end by 3 bases; junction bases not matched to a gene: 5. CDR1 is SGHTA and CDR2 is FQGNSA in the germline V gene. In DNA form, the CDR3 reads TGTGCCAGCAGCTTATTACCCAGGGGGACAGATACGCAGTATTTT. Translated: CASSLLPRGTDTQYF.

The chain employs TRBV30 and TRBJ2-1; possible D gene TRBD2, 7 bases. Trimming removed 5 bases from V and 2 bases from J, with 13 bases in between. Looked up from germline, CDR1 is GTSNPN and CDR2 is SVGIG (reference sequence). The CDR3 contains 14 residues. CDR3 sequence reads: CAWGRGITYNEQFF. CDR3 nucleotides: TGTGCCTGGGGGAGGGGGATTACCTACAATGAGCAGTTCTTC.

This clone was seen once. This sequence joins TRBV2 and TRBJ1-1; 10 bases agree with TRBD1. Germline CDR1 and CDR2: SNHLY and FYNNEI. The CDR3 is made up of 15 amino acids. The trim removed 6 bases at V and 1 base at J, leaving 5 bases unmatched. The CDR3 DNA sequence: TGTGCCAGCAGGGACAGGGGGAATGGGAACACTGAAGCTTTCTTT. Translated: CASRDRGNGNTEAFF. The full variable domain, completed using reference TRBV2 and TRBJ1-1, is EPEVTQTPSHQVTQMGQEVILRCVPISNHLYFYWYRQILGQKVEFLVSFYNNEISEKSEIFDDQFSVERPDGSNFTLKIRSTKLEDSAMYFCASRDRGNGNTEAFFGQGTRLTVV.

V usage is TRBV10-1 and J usage is TRBJ2-1; 7 bases match TRBD1. This CDR3 has 21 amino acids. The junction had 17 bases not matched to a gene; V was cut back by 0 bases and J by 0 bases. Germline V gene data show CDR1 as WNHNN and CDR2 as SYGVQD (reference sequence). The CDR3 spells CASSESGLGTVGLGSYNEQFF. The CDR3 nucleotides read TGCGCCAGCAGTGAGTCTGGACTCGGGACAGTAGGGTTGGGCTCCTACAATGAGCAGTTCTTC.

The chain couples TRBV7-9 to TRBJ2-1, with D possibly being TRBD1 (5 bases). Germline-derived CDR1 and CDR2 are SEHNR and FQNEAQ (reference sequence). This CDR3 contains 17 residues. V lost 7 bases, J lost 8 bases, and 27 bases lay in between. This chain's CDR3 is CASTDEPGRKRGHEQFF. In DNA, the CDR3 is TGTGCCAGCACCGATGAACCGGGCCGAAAAAGGGGCCATGAGCAGTTCTTC.

The chain combines TRBV19 with TRBJ2-7; 9 bases align to TRBD1. The CDR3 has 14 residues. With V trimmed by 5 bases and J by 3 bases, 5 bases remained unmatched. The V gene's germline CDR1 is LNHDA and CDR2 SQIVND (reference sequence). The CDR3 region is CASSGTGIDYEQYF. DNA of the CDR3: TGTGCCAGTAGTGGGACAGGGATCGACTACGAGCAGTACTTC.

The chain combines TRBV2 with TRBJ1-2; possibly TRBD1 for D (5 bases). The V gene lost 8 bases and the J gene lost 3 bases, with 13 bases spanning the gap. Germline V gene data show CDR1 as SNHLY and CDR2 as FYNNEI. There are 13 residues in the CDR3. DNA for the CDR3: TGTGCCAGCGGCCAACAGGCCGACTATGGCTACACCTTC. Amino acids: CASGQQADYGYTF. Looking up the rest from reference TRBV2 and TRBJ1-2 gives the full variable domain: EPEVTQTPSHQVTQMGQEVILRCVPISNHLYFYWYRQILGQKVEFLVSFYNNEISEKSEIFDDQFSVERPDGSNFTLKIRSTKLEDSAMYFCASGQQADYGYTFGSGTRLTVV.